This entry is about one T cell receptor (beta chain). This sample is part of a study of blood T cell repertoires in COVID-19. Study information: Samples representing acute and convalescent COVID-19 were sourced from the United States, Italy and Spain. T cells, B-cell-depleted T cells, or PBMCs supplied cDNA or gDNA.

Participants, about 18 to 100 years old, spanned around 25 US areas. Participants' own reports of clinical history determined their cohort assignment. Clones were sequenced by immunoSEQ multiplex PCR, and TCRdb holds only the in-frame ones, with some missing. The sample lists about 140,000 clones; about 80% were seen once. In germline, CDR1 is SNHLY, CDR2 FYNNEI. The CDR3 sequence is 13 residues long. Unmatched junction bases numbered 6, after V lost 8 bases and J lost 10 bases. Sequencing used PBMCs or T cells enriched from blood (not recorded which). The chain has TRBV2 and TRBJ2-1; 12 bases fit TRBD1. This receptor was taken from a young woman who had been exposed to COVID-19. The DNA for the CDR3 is TGTGCCAGCGGGGGACAGGGGGCGCCCGAGCAGTTCTTC. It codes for CASGGQGAPEQFF. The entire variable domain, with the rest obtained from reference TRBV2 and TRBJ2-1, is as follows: EPEVTQTPSHQVTQMGQEVILRCVPISNHLYFYWYRQILGQKVEFLVSFYNNEISEKSEIFDDQFSVERPDGSNFTLKIRSTKLEDSAMYFCASGGQGAPEQFFGPGTRLTVL.